The 4 T cell receptor beta chains below come from one sample, sequenced in a study of cytomegalovirus exposure and HLA in healthy donors. Primers for the PCR totalled 60 Vbeta and 13 Jbeta. Clones were sequenced by immunoSEQ multiplex PCR, and TCRdb holds only the in-frame ones, with some missing. The sample carries about 83,000 clones, over 60% recorded once. The sequencing input was PBMCs. These receptors were taken from a man in his sixties in good health and CMV-seronegative.

This clone was counted between two and nine times. The chain employs TRBV4-1 and TRBJ2-7; 10 bases match TRBD1. The CDR3 is 14 residues long. Trimming at V came to 2 bases and at J to 3 bases, leaving 1 base not matched to a gene. Germline CDR1 reads MGHRA; CDR2 reads YSYEKL. CDR3 amino acids: CASSQRTGGYEQYF. CDR3 bases: TGCGCCAGCAGCCAAAGGACAGGGGGCTACGAGCAGTACTTC.

This chain connects TRBV27 to TRBJ1-5; D not certain. The germline V gene encodes CDR1 MNHEY and CDR2 SMNVEV (reference sequence). V dropped 8 bases and J dropped 7 bases, with 21 bases sitting between them. The length of the CDR3 is 15 residues. The CDR3 spells CASGEGGGSRQPQHF. The CDR3 coding sequence is TGTGCCAGCGGCGAGGGTGGCGGGTCTAGACAGCCCCAGCATTTT.

Here the CDR3 DNA reads TGTGCCAGCAGCAAAACCGGGACAGTGAACACTGAAGCTTTCTTT. It specifies CASSKTGTVNTEAFF. The chain employs TRBV9 and TRBJ1-1; 7 nucleotides agree with TRBD1. Germline CDR1 is SGDLS and CDR2 is YYNGEE. This CDR3 region has 15 residues. Trimming took 4 bases from V and 0 from J; bases not matched to a gene: 6. Using reference TRBV9 and TRBJ1-1 for the parts outside the CDR3, the full variable domain is DSGVTQTPKHLITATGQRVTLRCSPRSGDLSVYWYQQSLDQGLQFLIQYYNGEERAKGNILERFSAQQFPDLHSELNLSSLELGDSALYFCASSKTGTVNTEAFFGQGTRLTVV.

The genes are TRBV11-2 and TRBJ2-7; 8 bases align to TRBD2. Trimming cost V 4 bases and J 2 bases; bases outside gene matches: 7. The CDR3 has 15 amino acids. The germline V gene has CDR1 SGHAT and CDR2 FQNNGV. In nucleotides, the CDR3 is TGTGCCAGCAGCTCGTTAGCGGGGCCGCCCTACGAGCAGTACTTC. Amino acid sequence: CASSSLAGPPYEQYF.